Shown below are 18 T cell receptor beta chains from a single sample sequenced in a study of cytomegalovirus exposure and HLA in healthy donors. PCR used 60 Vbeta primers and 13 Jbeta primers. This table comes from immunoSEQ multiplex PCR, and its TCRdb copy is limited to in-frame clones, with some not included. The table includes around 130,000 clones, nearly 90% detected once. Sample: PBMCs. The receptors originated from a woman aged 35 to 49 in good health and CMV-seronegative.

The V and J genes are TRBV5-5 and TRBJ2-7, with 9 positions matching TRBD1. CDR3 length equals 16 residues. V was clipped by 3 bases and J by 2 bases; unmatched bases: 9. Germline CDR1 SGHKS, CDR2 YYEKEE (reference sequence). The DNA of the CDR3 is TGTGCCAGCAGCTCGGGACAGGGACTATCAACCTACGAGCAGTACTTC. It specifies CASSSGQGLSTYEQYF.

This clone appeared a few times. The genes are TRBV7-9 and TRBJ1-4; perhaps TRBD1 as D (5 bases). Germline V gene lookup returns CDR1 SEHNR and CDR2 FQNEAQ (reference sequence). The V and J ends lost 8 bases and 5 bases respectively, with 9 bases between them. CDR3 length equals 12 residues. CDR3 amino acids: CASLGPNEKLFF. The DNA of the CDR3 is TGTGCCAGCCTGGGGCCAAATGAAAAACTGTTTTTT.

V gene TRBV5-5 combines with J gene TRBJ2-2, with 11 bases lining up with TRBD2. CDR3 length: 16 residues. Trimming at V came to 4 bases and at J to 4 bases, leaving 6 bases not matched to a gene. Per the germline V gene, CDR1 is SGHKS and CDR2 is YYEKEE (reference sequence). The CDR3 bases are TGTGCCAGCAGCCGCGGGACTAGCGGACCCACCGGGGAGCTGTTTTTT. As protein: CASSRGTSGPTGELFF.

This chain joins TRBV9 and TRBJ1-5; the D is unclear. V dropped 6 bases and J dropped 0 bases, with 7 bases sitting between them. In germline, CDR1 is SGDLS, CDR2 YYNGEE. The CDR3 spans 13 residues. This chain's CDR3 is CASNSYSNQPQHF. The CDR3 bases are TGTGCCAGCAACAGTTATAGCAATCAGCCCCAGCATTTT. The full variable domain, its missing parts supplied by reference TRBV9 and TRBJ1-5, is DSGVTQTPKHLITATGQRVTLRCSPRSGDLSVYWYQQSLDQGLQFLIQYYNGEERAKGNILERFSAQQFPDLHSELNLSSLELGDSALYFCASNSYSNQPQHFGDGTRLSIL.

This clone has only one observation. Here the CDR3 reads CASSLTRGDREAFF. In DNA form, the CDR3 reads TGCGCCAGCAGCTTGACCCGCGGCGACAGGGAAGCTTTCTTT. This chain links TRBV5-1 with TRBJ1-1; tentatively, D is TRBD1 (6 bases). The CDR3 totals 14 residues. V shed 1 base and J shed 8 bases, with 15 bases lying between them. The V gene's germline CDR1 is SGHRS and CDR2 YFSETQ.

This chain uses TRBV19 with TRBJ1-1; no firm D call. The germline V gene encodes CDR1 LNHDA and CDR2 SQIVND (reference sequence). This CDR3 region has 14 residues. V lost 7 bases and J 2 bases, leaving 14 bases between the germline ends. The CDR3 is CASTLSQLNTEAFF. In DNA, the CDR3 is TGTGCCAGTACCCTCTCCCAGTTAAACACTGAAGCTTTCTTT. The full variable domain, in which reference TRBV19 and TRBJ1-1 provide the parts outside the CDR3, is DGGITQSPKYLFRKEGQNVTLSCEQNLNHDAMYWYRQDPGQGLRLIYYSQIVNDFQKGDIAEGYSVSREKKESFPLTVTSAQKNPTAFYLCASTLSQLNTEAFFGQGTRLTVV.

The rearrangement links TRBV4-1 to TRBJ2-1; possibly TRBD2 for D (6 bases). The germline V and J ends were trimmed by 4 bases and 8 bases, with 15 bases remaining between them. The CDR3 totals 14 residues. Germline V gene lookup returns CDR1 MGHRA and CDR2 YSYEKL. The CDR3 DNA sequence: TGCGCCAGCAGCCTTTGGACGGGAGTAGATGAGCAGTTCTTC. It is translated as CASSLWTGVDEQFF.

This clone was counted a few times. The gene calls are TRBV5-4 and TRBJ1-2, with no clear D. This CDR3 contains 13 residues. V lost 4 bases and J lost 2, with 9 bases in between. CDR1 and CDR2 from the germline V gene are SGHNT and YYREEE (reference sequence). The CDR3 DNA reads TGTGCCAGCAGCCACACAGCCAACTATGGCTACACCTTC. Residues: CASSHTANYGYTF. Supplemented by reference TRBV5-4 and TRBJ1-2, the full variable domain reads ETGVTQSPTHLIKTRGQQVTLRCSSQSGHNTVSWYQQALGQGPQFIFQYYREEENGRGNFPPRFSGLQFPNYSSELNVNALELDDSALYLCASSHTANYGYTFGSGTRLTVV.

This clone was observed a few times. The chain is built from TRBV6-6 and TRBJ1-2; TRBD1 might be the D (6 bases). V was shortened by 6 bases and J by 2 bases, with 13 bases between the two germline ends. The CDR3 extends over 14 amino acids. Per germline, CDR1 MNHNY and CDR2 SVGAGI (reference sequence). The CDR3 loop is CASRFGQSNYGYTF. In DNA form, the CDR3 reads TGTGCCAGCAGATTCGGACAGTCCAACTATGGCTACACCTTC.

The chain employs TRBV30 and TRBJ2-4, with TRBD1 matching over 9 bases. The CDR3 spans 13 residues. J was trimmed by 8 bases and V by 7 bases; bases with no gene match: 9. Germline CDR1 is GTSNPN and CDR2 is SVGIG (reference sequence). CDR3 nucleotide sequence: TGTGCCTCAACTCACAGGGGGCTCGACATTCAGTACTTC. Translating it yields CASTHRGLDIQYF.

The chain couples TRBV19 to TRBJ2-6; the D gene is possibly TRBD1 (5 bases). This CDR3 contains 17 residues. The germline CDR1 and CDR2 sequences are LNHDA and SQIVND (reference sequence). V lost 3 bases and J lost 2, with 14 bases in between. The CDR3 is CASSIAQAYAGANVLTF. The CDR3 DNA reads as TGTGCCAGTAGTATTGCACAGGCCTATGCTGGGGCCAACGTCCTGACTTTC.

This clone has a single count. The V and J genes are TRBV10-3 and TRBJ2-5; 7 nucleotides agree with TRBD1. The CDR3 is made up of 13 amino acids. The germline V gene encodes CDR1 ENHRY and CDR2 SYGVKD. Trimming took 11 bases from V and 0 from J; bases not matched to a gene: 6. Here the CDR3 reads CAVTGTDQETQYF. The CDR3 region has the DNA TGTGCCGTCACCGGGACAGACCAAGAGACCCAGTACTTC.

The genes are TRBV4-2 and TRBJ2-4, with TRBD2 matching 15 bases. This CDR3 comprises 17 residues. Germline V gene data show CDR1 as LGHNA and CDR2 as YNFKEQ. Losses at the gene ends were 4 bases for V and 6 bases for J; bases not matched to a gene: 7. CDR3 sequence (DNA): TGTGCCAGCAGCCTCCACGGACTAGCGGGAGGGGGAAACATTCAGTACTTC. This encodes CASSLHGLAGGGNIQYF.

This clone came up a few times. This rearrangement joins TRBV11-2 to TRBJ2-6, with 10 bases fitting TRBD1. CDR1 is SGHAT and CDR2 is FQNNGV in the germline V gene. This CDR3 is built from 17 residues. J lost 3 bases, V lost 5 bases, and 7 bases had no gene match. CDR3 nucleotides: TGTGCCAGCAGCATATGGGACAGGGGACGTGGGGCCAACGTCCTGACTTTC. It yields the protein CASSIWDRGRGANVLTF.

This chain uses TRBV28 with TRBJ1-1; D not resolved. Trimming removed 3 bases at V and 0 bases at J, with 2 bases between. Germline values: CDR1 MDHEN, CDR2 SYDVKM. The length of the CDR3 is 12 residues. The CDR3 DNA reads TGTGCCAGCAGTTTCATGAACACTGAAGCTTTCTTT. Translation: CASSFMNTEAFF.

This clone has just one count. The chain couples TRBV11-1 to TRBJ1-1, with 8 bases matching TRBD1. Losses at the gene ends were 4 bases for V and 0 bases for J; bases not matched to a gene: 4. CDR1 is SGHAT and CDR2 is FQDESV in the germline V gene (reference sequence). The CDR3 consists of 15 residues. The CDR3 sequence: CASSSRTGMNTEAFF. The CDR3 bases are TGTGCCAGCAGCTCCCGGACAGGGATGAACACTGAAGCTTTCTTT.

This chain connects TRBV5-1 to TRBJ2-1, with 12 bases lining up with TRBD1. Looked up from germline, CDR1 is SGHRS and CDR2 is YFSETQ. The CDR3 contains 16 residues. The junction had 5 bases not matched to a gene; V was cut back by 4 bases and J by 3 bases. The CDR3 protein is CASSPGTGGVYNEQFF. The CDR3 DNA reads as TGCGCCAGCAGCCCAGGGACAGGGGGCGTCTACAATGAGCAGTTCTTC. The full variable domain, rest sourced from reference TRBV5-1 and TRBJ2-1, is KAGVTQTPRYLIKTRGQQVTLSCSPISGHRSVSWYQQTPGQGLQFLFEYFSETQRNKGNFPGRFSGRQFSNSRSEMNVSTLELGDSALYLCASSPGTGGVYNEQFFGPGTRLTVL.

A note on this clone: The sample contains more than one DNA sequence encoding this CDR3. The rearrangement links TRBV30 to TRBJ2-5; D uncertain. The length of the CDR3 is 12 residues. V was clipped by 0 bases and J by 5 bases, with 7 bases between them. Per the germline V gene, CDR1 is GTSNPN and CDR2 is SVGIG (reference sequence). The CDR3 region has the DNA TGTGCCTGGAGTGTTCTGGGCGAGACCCAGTACTTC. Encoded protein: CAWSVLGETQYF.